Included here is one T cell receptor (beta chain) sequence, with context. The target antigen is unknown. Specified time point: persistent/refractory GD, antithyroid drugs over 5 years with positive TRAb. TCR sequences were obtained from RNA taken from PBMCs. Peripheral blood, about 9 milliliters per patient, was collected in EDTA tubes. The CDR3 contains 15 residues. The germline CDR1 and CDR2 sequences are LNHDA and SQIVND (reference sequence). V was trimmed by 3 bases and J by 3 bases, leaving 15 bases between them. Both iRepertoire HTBI primers and Arm-PCR of CDR3 regions were used to build the TCR beta libraries. TCRdb re-called the multiplex PCR reads through MiXCR, storing one row per CDR3 protein. Of around 450,000 distinct CDR3 sequences listed, roughly 21% are singletons. The data stem from a study of regulatory T cells in long-lasting Graves disease. Notes on the study in general: Persistent disease was characterized by preferential usage of TRBV28, TRBJ1-2 and TRBJ2-5.

The chain uses TRBV19 and TRBJ2-7; no clear D. This specimen was peripheral blood mononuclear cells (PBMCs), taken when the disease was refractory, from a patient treated with antithyroid drugs. The clonotype originates from a female donor with Graves disease. CDR3 coding DNA: TGTGCCAGTAGTATCCTAGGCTCAAACCTCTACGAGCAGTACTTC. It is translated as CASSILGSNLYEQYF.